The clone carrying this TCR beta chain came up many times. This sample stems from a study of T cells in Graves' hyperthyroidism and ophthalmopathy. RNA transcripts served as the template for amplifying TCR beta CDR3 regions. HTBI primers were used for first-round RT-PCR of the TCR CDR3. TCRdb re-called the multiplex PCR reads through MiXCR, storing one row per CDR3 protein. Altogether some 600,000 distinct CDR3 sequences are present, under 60% being singletons, with the ten largest covering just under 8.5%. Stable Graves' hyperthyroidism denoted no ophthalmopathy progression over 18 months. Hyperthyroidism in the patients, aged 18 to 65, was newly diagnosed and under 2 months in duration. A patient was excluded if there was uncontrolled infection, other autoimmune disease, pregnancy or lactation. The germline V and J ends were trimmed by 4 bases and 3 bases, with 21 bases remaining between them. Germline CDR1 and CDR2: SQVTM and ANQGSEA. The CDR3 consists of 16 residues.

The sample was peripheral blood or thyroid tissue (not recorded which). The TCR was taken from a woman younger than 35 with Graves' hyperthyroidism. The rearrangement joins TRBV29-1 to TRBJ1-1; D perhaps matches TRBD1 (6 bases). The chain's CDR3 is CSVVPTGKGGDTEAFF. CDR3 sequence (DNA): TGCAGCGTTGTACCCACAGGGAAGGGAGGTGACACTGAAGCTTTCTTT.